Listed below are T cell receptor beta chains from one sample, sequenced in a study of OX40 agonist ivuxolimab in advanced cancers. TCRdb keeps only in-frame clones here, not all; method: immunoSEQ multiplex PCR. The table records roughly 22,000 clones, around 85% of them present only once. This material consisted of CD4+ or CD8+ T cells sorted from blood, taken in a trial of the OX40 agonist ivuxolimab. These receptors were obtained from an adult with an advanced solid tumor such as melanoma, head and neck, liver or kidney cancer. The CDR3 runs from the conserved cysteine through the conserved F or W. The D gene is left open where the match is weak. The size field is filled for only some rows; it gives once, few, many or a size class.

abundance,d_gene,j_gene,v_gene,CDR3nt,CDR3aa
-,TRBD2,TRBJ2-7,TRBV7-2,TGTGCCAGCAGCCCCCTAGCGGGGCCCTCCTACGAGCAGTACTTC,CASSPLAGPSYEQYF
-,-,TRBJ1-1,TRBV21-1,TGTGCCAGCAGCCCGGCAGGGGGGAAAACTGAAGCTTTCTTT,CASSPAGGKTEAFF
-,TRBD1,TRBJ1-2,TRBV19,TGTGCCAGCTTCGACAGGGGCGGTGGCTACACCTTC,CASFDRGGGYTF
once,-,TRBJ1-1,TRBV5-4,TGTGCCAGCAGCGGGCGGGGGCTAGGGACTGAAGCTTTCTTT,CASSGRGLGTEAFF
-,-,TRBJ2-5,TRBV9,TGTGCCAGCAGCGTGACCCTACAAGCCGAAGAGACCCAGTACTTC,CASSVTLQAEETQYF
-,-,TRBJ1-5,TRBV28,TGTGCCAGCAGTTTTAGAGGACACAATCAGCCCCAGCATTTT,CASSFRGHNQPQHF
-,-,TRBJ1-2,TRBV13,TGTGCCAGCAGCTTAGAGACCTTTCCTAACTATGGCTACACCTTC,CASSLETFPNYGYTF
-,-,TRBJ2-3,TRBV6-6,TGTGCCAGCAGTTACTCGGGCACAGATACGCAGTATTTT,CASSYSGTDTQYF
-,TRBD2,TRBJ2-3,TRBV5-5,TGTGCCAGCAGCAGGGGACTAGCGGCCCCCTGGGATACGCAGTATTTT,CASSRGLAAPWDTQYF
-,-,TRBJ2-7,TRBV28,TGTGCCAGCAGTTTTTCTGGCAGAGGGGTCGCCTACGAGCAGTACTTC,CASSFSGRGVAYEQYF
-,TRBD2,TRBJ2-1,TRBV7-9,TGTGCCAGCACCCGTAGCGGGAGGGTTGGTGAGCAGTTCTTC,CASTRSGRVGEQFF
once,-,TRBJ1-1,TRBV11-3,TGTGCCAGCAGCTTTGGGGGCGCAGAGGACACTGAAGCTTTCTTT,CASSFGGAEDTEAFF
-,TRBD1,TRBJ2-2,TRBV15,TGTGCCACCAGAGAATCCGGGACAGGTTACACCGGGGAGCTGTTTTTT,CATRESGTGYTGELFF
-,-,TRBJ2-7,TRBV7-9,TGTGCCAGCAGCTTAGACCAAAGCGCGTCCGAGCAGTACTTC,CASSLDQSASEQYF
-,-,TRBJ2-7,TRBV5-5,TGTGCCAGCAGCCGGCGGGACTCACGTTACGAGCAGTACTTC,CASSRRDSRYEQYF
-,TRBD2,TRBJ2-7,TRBV9,TGTGCCAGCAGCGTCGGGACTAGCGGGAGGGGAGAGCAGTACTTC,CASSVGTSGRGEQYF
-,-,TRBJ2-6,TRBV9,TGTGCCAGCAGCTTGGACAGCTGGAGCTCTGGGGCCAACGTCCTGACTTTC,CASSLDSWSSGANVLTF
once,TRBD2,TRBJ2-7,TRBV9,TGTGCCAGCAGCCTTAGCGGGAGTGGCTACGAGCAGTACTTC,CASSLSGSGYEQYF
-,-,TRBJ2-3,TRBV7-2,TGTGCCAGCAGCCCCTGGGGCGGTTCTAGCACAGATACGCAGTATTTT,CASSPWGGSSTDTQYF
medium-sized,TRBD1,TRBJ2-7,TRBV7-9,TGTGCCAGCAGCCAAACTACAGGGGGGACAGGGTTATTCGAGCAGTACTTC,CASSQTTGGTGLFEQYF
-,-,TRBJ2-7,TRBV28,TGTGCCAGCAGTTTCGGTGCGGCCTACGAGCAGTACTTC,CASSFGAAYEQYF
-,-,TRBJ1-1,TRBV25-1,TGTGCCAGCAGTTTATCCGGGAACACTGAAGCTTTCTTT,CASSLSGNTEAFF
once,TRBD2,TRBJ2-5,TRBV9,TGTGCCAGCAGCGTAGAATTGGGCGGGAGGTTGGAGACCCAGTACTTC,CASSVELGGRLETQYF
-,TRBD1,TRBJ1-5,TRBV19,TGTGCCAGTAGTATAGGTAGAGGGACAGCTCTATCGTTTAATAGCAATCAGCCCCAGCATTTT,CASSIGRGTALSFNSNQPQHF
once,-,TRBJ1-3,TRBV28,TGTGCCAGCAGTTTATACAGCTCCTCTCTGGGAAACACCATATATTTT,CASSLYSSSLGNTIYF
-,TRBD2,TRBJ2-1,TRBV9,TGTGCCAGCAGCGTAGAGGACCCTAGCGGGATCGGGCAGTTCTTC,CASSVEDPSGIGQFF
few,-,TRBJ2-7,TRBV7-6,TGTGCCAGCAGCTTAGAACCTCACGGTCACGAGCAGTACTTC,CASSLEPHGHEQYF
-,-,TRBJ2-2,TRBV4-2,TGTGCCAGCAGCCCCCCAGAGACCGGGGAGCTGTTTTTT,CASSPPETGELFF
-,TRBD2,TRBJ2-1,TRBV28,TGTGCCAGCAGACCTAGCGGGAGTAGGAATGAGCAGTTCTTC,CASRPSGSRNEQFF
-,TRBD2,TRBJ2-3,TRBV10-2,TGCGCCAGCAGTTTAGCGGGAAGGACAGATACGCAGTATTTT,CASSLAGRTDTQYF
-,-,TRBJ2-7,TRBV5-8,TGTGCCGAGCGGGACAGCTTAACCTACGAGCAGTACTTC,CAERDSLTYEQYF
-,-,TRBJ1-5,TRBV28,TGTGCCAGCTTAGGGGTTTATAGCAATCAGCCCCAGCATTTT,CASLGVYSNQPQHF
-,TRBD2,TRBJ2-1,TRBV27,TGTGCCAGTACAAGACCGGGACTAGCGTCCAATGAGCAGTTCTTC,CASTRPGLASNEQFF
-,TRBD1,TRBJ1-4,TRBV30,TGTGCCTGGAGCGACAGGGGCGCGGGGGAAAAACTGTTTTTT,CAWSDRGAGEKLFF
-,TRBD2,TRBJ2-1,TRBV2,TGTGCCAGCAGAGGACTAGCTAACAATGAGCAGTTCTTC,CASRGLANNEQFF
-,TRBD1,TRBJ2-7,TRBV28,TGTGCCAGCAGAGGAGGGACAGGGCCCGACGAGCAGTACTTC,CASRGGTGPDEQYF
-,-,TRBJ2-1,TRBV29-1,TGCAGCGTTGAAGGGCAGTCCACCTACAATGAGCAGTTCTTC,CSVEGQSTYNEQFF
-,TRBD1,TRBJ1-3,TRBV9,TGTGCCAGCAGCGCCGGGACAGGGGATGAAGGCACCATATATTTT,CASSAGTGDEGTIYF
-,-,TRBJ2-2,TRBV6-5,TGTGCCAGCACCCCGGGGGTTCTAGTGACCGGGGAGCTGTTTTTT,CASTPGVLVTGELFF
-,-,TRBJ2-6,TRBV2,TGTGCCAGCACCGACCCCGACAGACCAAGCTCTGGGGCCAACGTCCTGACTTTC,CASTDPDRPSSGANVLTF